This T cell receptor beta chain derives from a study of control samples from healthy donors and cancer patients. Libraries were prepared by immunoSEQ multiplex PCR; TCRdb keeps only in-frame clonotypes and omits some of them. The data contain around 110,000 clones, over 90% of them singletons. The origin of this receptor is a man aged 30 to 39 in good health. The sequenced sample consisted of blood.

The DNA of the CDR3 is TGCGCCAGCAGCTCGAATCGGACAGGTCTGAGGGCCAACGTCCTGACTTTC. Encoded protein: CASSSNRTGLRANVLTF. The chain uses TRBV5-1 and TRBJ2-6; 7 bases agree with TRBD1. CDR3 length equals 17 residues. Germline V gene lookup returns CDR1 SGHRS and CDR2 YFSETQ. Trimming removed 3 bases from V and 5 bases from J; junction bases left unmatched: 11.